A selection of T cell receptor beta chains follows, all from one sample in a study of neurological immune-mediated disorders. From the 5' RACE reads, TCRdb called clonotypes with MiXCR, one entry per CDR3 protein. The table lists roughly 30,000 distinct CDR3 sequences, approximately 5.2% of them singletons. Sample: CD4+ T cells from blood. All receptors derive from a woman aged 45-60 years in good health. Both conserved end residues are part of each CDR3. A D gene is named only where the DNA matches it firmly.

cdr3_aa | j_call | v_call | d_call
CASRYSGHYTGELFF | TRBJ2-2 | TRBV6-6 | NA
CASSHPGDQETQYF | TRBJ2-5 | TRBV5-6 | NA
CASSLEPGGGYEQYF | TRBJ2-7 | TRBV5-1 | TRBD1
CASRTGLDYGYTF | TRBJ1-2 | TRBV7-9 | NA
CASRKRDRVEQYF | TRBJ2-7 | TRBV28 | TRBD1
CASSTSTMNTDTQYF | TRBJ2-3 | TRBV28 | NA
CASSLVSLGQKTYEQYF | TRBJ2-7 | TRBV7-8 | TRBD1
CASSLLAFYEQYF | TRBJ2-7 | TRBV6-2/TRBV6-3 | NA
CASSLAGYGNIQYF | TRBJ2-4 | TRBV5-1 | NA
CATSRESGANVLTF | TRBJ2-6 | TRBV15 | NA
CASSQGGMNTEAFF | TRBJ1-1 | TRBV6-6 | TRBD1
CSIKMGGRKMNTEAFF | TRBJ1-1 | TRBV20-1 | NA
CSAPGQGENEQFF | TRBJ2-1 | TRBV20-1 | TRBD1
CASSVGQGRNSPLHF | TRBJ1-6 | TRBV5-1 | TRBD1
CATSDRARTSGELFF | TRBJ2-2 | TRBV3-1 | TRBD1
CASNSRFQGPANNKQFF | TRBJ2-1 | TRBV7-6 | NA
CASSKAANRPQHF | TRBJ1-5 | TRBV7-6 | NA
CASSWTSQETQYF | TRBJ2-5 | TRBV6-5 | TRBD2
CAIAGTSHEQYF | TRBJ2-7 | TRBV10-3 | NA